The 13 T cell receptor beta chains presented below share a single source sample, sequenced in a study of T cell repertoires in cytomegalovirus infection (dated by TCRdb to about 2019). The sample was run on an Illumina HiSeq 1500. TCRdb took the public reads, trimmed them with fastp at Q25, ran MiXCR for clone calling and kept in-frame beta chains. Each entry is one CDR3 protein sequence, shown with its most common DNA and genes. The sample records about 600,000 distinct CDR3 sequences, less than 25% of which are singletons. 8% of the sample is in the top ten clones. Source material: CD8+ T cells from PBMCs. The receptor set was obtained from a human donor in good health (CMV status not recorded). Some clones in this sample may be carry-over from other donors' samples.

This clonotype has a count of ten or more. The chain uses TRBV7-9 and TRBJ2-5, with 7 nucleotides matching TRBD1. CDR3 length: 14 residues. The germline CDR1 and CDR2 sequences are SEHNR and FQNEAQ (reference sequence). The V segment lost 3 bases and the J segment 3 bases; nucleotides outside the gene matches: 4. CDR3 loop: CASSFTGDEETQYF. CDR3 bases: TGTGCCAGCAGCTTCACAGGGGACGAAGAGACCCAGTACTTC.

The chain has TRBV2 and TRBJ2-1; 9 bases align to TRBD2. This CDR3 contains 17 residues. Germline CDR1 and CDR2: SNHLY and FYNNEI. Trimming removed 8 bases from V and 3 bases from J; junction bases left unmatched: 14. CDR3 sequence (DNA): TGTGCCAGCTGGGGGAGTGGCGGGGGGGCCGACTACAATGAGCAGTTCTTC. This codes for CASWGSGGGADYNEQFF.

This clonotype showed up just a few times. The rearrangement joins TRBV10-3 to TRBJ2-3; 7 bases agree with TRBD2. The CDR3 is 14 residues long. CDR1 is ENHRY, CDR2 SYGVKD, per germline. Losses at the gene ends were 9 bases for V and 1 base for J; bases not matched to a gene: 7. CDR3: CAMRGGYRTDTQYF. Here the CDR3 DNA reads TGTGCCATGCGCGGGGGATACCGCACAGATACGCAGTATTTT.

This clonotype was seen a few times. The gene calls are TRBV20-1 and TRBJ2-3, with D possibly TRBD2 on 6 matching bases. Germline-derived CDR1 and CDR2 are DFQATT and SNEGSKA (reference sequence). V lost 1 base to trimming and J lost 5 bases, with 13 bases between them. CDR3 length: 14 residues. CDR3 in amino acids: CSARVRGSGDTQYF. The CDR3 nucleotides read TGCAGTGCTAGAGTGCGGGGATCGGGAGATACGCAGTATTTT.

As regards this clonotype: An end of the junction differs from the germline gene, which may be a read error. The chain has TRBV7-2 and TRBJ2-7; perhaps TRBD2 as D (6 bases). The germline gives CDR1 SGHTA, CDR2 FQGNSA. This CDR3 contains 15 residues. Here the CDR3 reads CVSSLDRDSAYEQYF. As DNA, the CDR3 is TGTGTCAGCAGCTTAGACCGGGACTCCGCCTACGAGCAGTACTTC.

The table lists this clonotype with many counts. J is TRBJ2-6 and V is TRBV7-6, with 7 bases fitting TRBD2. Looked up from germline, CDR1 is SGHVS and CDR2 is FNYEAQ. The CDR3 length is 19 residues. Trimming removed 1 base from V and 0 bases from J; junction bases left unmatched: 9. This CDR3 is CASSLVMGLPISGANVLTF. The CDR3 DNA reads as TGTGCCAGCAGCTTAGTCATGGGACTACCCATCTCTGGGGCCAACGTCCTGACTTTC. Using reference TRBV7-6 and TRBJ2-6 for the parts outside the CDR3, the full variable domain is GAGVSQSPRYKVTKRGQDVALRCDPISGHVSLYWYRQALGQGPEFLTYFNYEAQQDKSGLPNDRFSAERPEGSISTLTIQRTEQRDSAMYRCASSLVMGLPISGANVLTFGAGSRLTVL.

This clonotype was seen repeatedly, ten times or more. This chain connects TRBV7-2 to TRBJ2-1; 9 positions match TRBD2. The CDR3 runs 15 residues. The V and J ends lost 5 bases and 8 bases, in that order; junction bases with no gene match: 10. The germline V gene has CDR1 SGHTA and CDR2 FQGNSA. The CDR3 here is CASSNPGTSIYEQFF. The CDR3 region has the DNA TGTGCCAGCAGCAACCCCGGGACTAGCATTTATGAGCAGTTCTTC.

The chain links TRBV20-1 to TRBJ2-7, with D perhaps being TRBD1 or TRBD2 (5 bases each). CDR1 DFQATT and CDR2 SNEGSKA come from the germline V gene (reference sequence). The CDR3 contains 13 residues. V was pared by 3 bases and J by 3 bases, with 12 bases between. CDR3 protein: CSASPGRIYEQYV. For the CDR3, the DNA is TGCAGTGCTAGTCCGGGACGGATCTACGAGCAGTACGTC.

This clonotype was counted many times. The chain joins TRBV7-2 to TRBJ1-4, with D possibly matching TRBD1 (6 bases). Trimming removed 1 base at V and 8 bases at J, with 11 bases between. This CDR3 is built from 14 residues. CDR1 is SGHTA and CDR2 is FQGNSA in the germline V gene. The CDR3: CASSLVAGDEKLFF. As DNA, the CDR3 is TGTGCCAGCAGCTTAGTGGCAGGGGACGAAAAACTGTTTTTT.

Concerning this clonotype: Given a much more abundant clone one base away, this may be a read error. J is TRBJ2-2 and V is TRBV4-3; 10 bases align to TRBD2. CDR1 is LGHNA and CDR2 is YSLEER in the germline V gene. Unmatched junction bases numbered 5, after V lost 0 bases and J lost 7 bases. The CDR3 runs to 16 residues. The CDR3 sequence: CASSQDSGGTNGELFF. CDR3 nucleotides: TGCGCCAGCAGCCAAGATAGCGGGGGGACTAACGGGGAGCTGTTTTTT.

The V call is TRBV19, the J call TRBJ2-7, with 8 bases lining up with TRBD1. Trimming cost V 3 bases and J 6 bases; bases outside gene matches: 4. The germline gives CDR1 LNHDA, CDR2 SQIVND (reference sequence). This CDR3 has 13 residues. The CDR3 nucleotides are TGTGCCAGTAGTATCGGACAGGGAACCGAGCAGTACTTC. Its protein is CASSIGQGTEQYF.

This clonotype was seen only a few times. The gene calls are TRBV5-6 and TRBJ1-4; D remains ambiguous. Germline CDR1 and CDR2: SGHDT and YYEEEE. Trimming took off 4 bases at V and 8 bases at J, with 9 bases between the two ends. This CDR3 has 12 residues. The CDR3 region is CASSPLGEKLFF. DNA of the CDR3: TGTGCCAGCAGCCCTTTAGGGGAAAAACTGTTTTTT. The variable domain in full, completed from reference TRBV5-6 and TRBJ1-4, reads DAGVTQSPTHLIKTRGQQVTLRCSPKSGHDTVSWYQQALGQGPQFIFQYYEEEERQRGNFPDRFSGHQFPNYSSELNVNALLLGDSALYLCASSPLGEKLFFGSGTQLSVL.

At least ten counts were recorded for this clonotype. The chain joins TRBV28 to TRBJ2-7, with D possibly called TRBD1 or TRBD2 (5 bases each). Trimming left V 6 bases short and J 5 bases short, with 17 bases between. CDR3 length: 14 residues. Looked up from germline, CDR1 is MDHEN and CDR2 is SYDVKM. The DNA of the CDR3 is TGTGCCAGCAGCCGCCGGGACCGCTCGGACGAGCAGTACGTC. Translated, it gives CASSRRDRSDEQYV.